A selection of T cell receptor beta chains follows, all from one sample in a study of CXCR3-negative and CXCR3-positive naive CD8 T cells. TCRdb re-called the 5' RACE reads, yielding one record per CDR3 amino acid sequence without DNA. The sample is made up of over 100,000 distinct CDR3 sequences, and the top ten hold approximately 0.29% of it. The sample was naive CXCR3- CD8+ T cells from blood. These receptors all stem from a human donor in good health. Some clones in this sample may be carry-over from other donors' samples. CDR3s include the opening cysteine and the closing phenylalanine or tryptophan.

v_call: TRBV18; j_call: TRBJ2-3; cdr3_aa: CASSSSGSISTDTQYF
v_call: TRBV7-8; j_call: TRBJ2-3; cdr3_aa: CASSLWGGVTRTDTQYF
v_call: TRBV4-1; j_call: TRBJ1-1; cdr3_aa: CASSQANRGHEAFF
v_call: TRBV2; j_call: TRBJ2-3; cdr3_aa: CASSRLKTGRTDTQYF
v_call: TRBV19; j_call: TRBJ2-7; cdr3_aa: CASSVTALGGTFYEQYF
v_call: TRBV28; j_call: TRBJ2-1; cdr3_aa: CASSLPAGHVGSYNEQFF
v_call: TRBV7-9; j_call: TRBJ2-7; cdr3_aa: CASSLPLSGVSSYEQYF
v_call: TRBV30; j_call: TRBJ1-3; cdr3_aa: CAQTGTDGNTIYF
v_call: TRBV6-2/TRBV6-3; j_call: TRBJ2-5; cdr3_aa: CASSYAGTGEETQYF
v_call: TRBV29-1; j_call: TRBJ2-3; cdr3_aa: CSVRGGGADTPYF
v_call: TRBV28; j_call: TRBJ2-5; cdr3_aa: CASSLTGPETQYF
v_call: TRBV7-3; j_call: TRBJ1-1; cdr3_aa: CASSLSPENTEAFF
v_call: TRBV29-1; j_call: TRBJ1-2; cdr3_aa: CSVDARFATNYGYTF
v_call: TRBV25-1; j_call: TRBJ2-5; cdr3_aa: CASSSENPQETQYF
v_call: TRBV2; j_call: TRBJ1-1; cdr3_aa: CASSEAPRLNTEAFF
v_call: TRBV20-1; j_call: TRBJ1-1; cdr3_aa: CSAWEGGSVTEAFF
v_call: TRBV20-1; j_call: TRBJ2-7; cdr3_aa: CSARDRKGTSGRAGYEQYF
v_call: TRBV12-3/TRBV12-4; j_call: TRBJ2-7; cdr3_aa: CASNPAGTYEQYF
v_call: TRBV6-2/TRBV6-3; j_call: TRBJ2-7; cdr3_aa: CASSYGERYEQYF
v_call: TRBV29-1; j_call: TRBJ2-7; cdr3_aa: CSVVVRSSYEQYF
v_call: TRBV29-1; j_call: TRBJ2-1; cdr3_aa: CSVVAYNEQFF
v_call: TRBV12-3/TRBV12-4; j_call: TRBJ2-2; cdr3_aa: CASSSRTEVLNTGELFF
v_call: TRBV29-1; j_call: TRBJ2-1; cdr3_aa: CSVDGTSGRHYSYNEQFF
v_call: TRBV11-2; j_call: TRBJ1-2; cdr3_aa: CASSPDRDKRGVYGYTF
v_call: TRBV5-1; j_call: TRBJ1-2; cdr3_aa: CASRVQGRHDRDGYTF
v_call: TRBV7-9; j_call: TRBJ2-7; cdr3_aa: CASSLVSPSKSSYEQYF
v_call: TRBV3-1; j_call: TRBJ2-1; cdr3_aa: CASSQLLISYNEQFF
v_call: TRBV3-1; j_call: TRBJ2-3; cdr3_aa: CASSQASGASGSTDTQYF
v_call: TRBV12-3/TRBV12-4; j_call: TRBJ2-1; cdr3_aa: CASSQGLAGIGYNEQFF
v_call: TRBV29-1; j_call: TRBJ2-7; cdr3_aa: CSVPSGTGAGEQYF
v_call: TRBV12-2; j_call: TRBJ1-5; cdr3_aa: CARRKRDTQNQPQHF
v_call: TRBV3-1; j_call: TRBJ2-7; cdr3_aa: CASSQVDATEQYF
v_call: TRBV28; j_call: TRBJ2-7; cdr3_aa: CATTSRTSSYEQYF
v_call: TRBV14; j_call: TRBJ2-3; cdr3_aa: CASSQEHPQDTQYF
v_call: TRBV6-4; j_call: TRBJ1-2; cdr3_aa: CASSDSYGYTF
v_call: TRBV29-1; j_call: TRBJ2-2; cdr3_aa: CSLKIANTGELFF
v_call: TRBV27; j_call: TRBJ2-4; cdr3_aa: CASSPGGGASSNIQYF
v_call: TRBV5-1; j_call: TRBJ2-1; cdr3_aa: CASSLSGGANEQFF
v_call: TRBV27; j_call: TRBJ2-1; cdr3_aa: CASSSLLSNEQFF
v_call: TRBV10-3; j_call: TRBJ2-3; cdr3_aa: CAISAVRNDTDTQYF
v_call: TRBV29-1; j_call: TRBJ2-1; cdr3_aa: CSVLGTSDNEQFF
v_call: TRBV28; j_call: TRBJ2-3; cdr3_aa: CASSNGVTDTQYF
v_call: TRBV15; j_call: TRBJ2-5; cdr3_aa: CATSREPNRLGEETRYF
v_call: TRBV7-9; j_call: TRBJ2-1; cdr3_aa: CASSLGSGTGGPYNEQFF
v_call: TRBV4-1; j_call: TRBJ2-7; cdr3_aa: CASSQELAGMGSYEQYF
v_call: TRBV29-1; j_call: TRBJ2-7; cdr3_aa: CSVEGQFYEQYF
v_call: TRBV4-2; j_call: TRBJ2-2; cdr3_aa: CASSRLEAANTGELFF
v_call: TRBV5-1; j_call: TRBJ2-7; cdr3_aa: CASRGTGAYEQYF
v_call: TRBV29-1; j_call: TRBJ1-2; cdr3_aa: CSVLGAGGYTF
v_call: TRBV15; j_call: TRBJ2-3; cdr3_aa: CATSRANQATDTQYF
v_call: TRBV29-1; j_call: TRBJ2-1; cdr3_aa: CSVQNRGQNHEQFF
v_call: TRBV15; j_call: TRBJ1-2; cdr3_aa: CATTSPIEGYYGYTF
v_call: TRBV5-1; j_call: TRBJ1-1; cdr3_aa: CASSSGGRDTEAFF
v_call: TRBV29-1; j_call: TRBJ2-7; cdr3_aa: CSVEGVPGRAYEQYF
v_call: TRBV21-1; j_call: TRBJ1-1; cdr3_aa: CASTQGRGRGVTEAFF